This T cell receptor beta chain was observed in a study of cytomegalovirus exposure and HLA in healthy donors. Study at large: For the approximately 400 genotyped donors, more than 65% fell within the Caucasian-associated ancestry cluster. General study results and limits: The sole available immune exposure information was CMV serostatus. A missense variant in DCLRE1C was later tied to TCR beta V- and J-gene trimming.

On this clone: Its antigen is undetermined.

Germline-derived CDR1 and CDR2 are SGHAT and FQNNGV. After removal of 3 bases from V and 2 bases from J, the junction contained 5 bases not matched to a gene. This CDR3 comprises 17 residues. Primers: 60 Vbeta forward and 13 Jbeta reverse. Source study methods: The count from a later analysis was about 80 million unique TCR beta chains, 9.5 million to 11 million of them shared. The data were produced by immunoSEQ multiplex PCR, yet TCRdb's version contains in-frame clones alone and is incomplete. V and J calls and clone size follow that table, whereas D and trimming were derived from the DNA. The table has roughly 180,000 clones, roughly 78% seen once; the top ten hold around 13%.

This chain links TRBV11-2 with TRBJ2-2; 11 positions match TRBD1. The clonotype was recovered from a woman aged 50 to 65 in good health and CMV-seropositive. The sample comprised PBMCs. The CDR3 loop reads CASSLGTGGVNTGELFF. The CDR3 DNA follows: TGTGCCAGCAGCTTGGGGACAGGGGGGGTAAACACCGGGGAGCTGTTTTTT.